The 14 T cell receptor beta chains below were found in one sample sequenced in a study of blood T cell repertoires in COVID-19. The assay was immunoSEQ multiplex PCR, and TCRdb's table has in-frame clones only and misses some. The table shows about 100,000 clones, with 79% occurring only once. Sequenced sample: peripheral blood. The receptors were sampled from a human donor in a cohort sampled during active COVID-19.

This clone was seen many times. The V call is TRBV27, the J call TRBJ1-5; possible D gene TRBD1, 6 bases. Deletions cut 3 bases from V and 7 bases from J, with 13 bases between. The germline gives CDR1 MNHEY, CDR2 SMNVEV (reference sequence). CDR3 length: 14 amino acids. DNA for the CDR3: TGTGCCAGCAGTTTGGGGGGGGCTCGACAGCCCCAGCATTTT. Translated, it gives CASSLGGARQPQHF.

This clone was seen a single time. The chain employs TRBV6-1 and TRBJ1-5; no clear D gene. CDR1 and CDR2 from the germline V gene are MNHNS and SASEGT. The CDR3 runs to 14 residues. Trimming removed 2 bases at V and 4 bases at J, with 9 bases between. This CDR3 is CASSEIGGNQPQHF. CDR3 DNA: TGTGCCAGCAGTGAAATCGGCGGTAATCAGCCCCAGCATTTT.

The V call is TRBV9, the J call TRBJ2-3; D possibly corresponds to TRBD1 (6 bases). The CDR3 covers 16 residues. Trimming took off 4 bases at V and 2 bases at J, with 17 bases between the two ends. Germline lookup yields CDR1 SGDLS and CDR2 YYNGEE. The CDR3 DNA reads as TGTGCCAGCAGCCCAGGGGCTTTTTCAACCACAGATACGCAGTATTTT. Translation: CASSPGAFSTTDTQYF.

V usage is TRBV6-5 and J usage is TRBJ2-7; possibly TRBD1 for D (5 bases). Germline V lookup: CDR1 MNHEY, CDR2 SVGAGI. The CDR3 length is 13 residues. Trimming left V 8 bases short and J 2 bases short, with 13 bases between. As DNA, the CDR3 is TGTGCCAGCCGGAAAGACAGTCCCTACGAGCAGTACTTC. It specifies CASRKDSPYEQYF.

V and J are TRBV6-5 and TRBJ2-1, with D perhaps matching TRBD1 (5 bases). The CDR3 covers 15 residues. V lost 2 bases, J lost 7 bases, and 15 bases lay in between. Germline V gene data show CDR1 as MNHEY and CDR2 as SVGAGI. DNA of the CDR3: TGTGCCAGCAGTTACCAAGCGACAGTGGGAAATGAGCAGTTCTTC. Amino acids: CASSYQATVGNEQFF.

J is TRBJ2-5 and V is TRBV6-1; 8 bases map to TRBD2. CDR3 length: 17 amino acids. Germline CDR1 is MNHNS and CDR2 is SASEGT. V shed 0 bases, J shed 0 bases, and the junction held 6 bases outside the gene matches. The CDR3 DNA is TGTGCCAGCAGTGAAGCGATTGGCGGGGGGTACCAAGAGACCCAGTACTTC. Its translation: CASSEAIGGGYQETQYF.

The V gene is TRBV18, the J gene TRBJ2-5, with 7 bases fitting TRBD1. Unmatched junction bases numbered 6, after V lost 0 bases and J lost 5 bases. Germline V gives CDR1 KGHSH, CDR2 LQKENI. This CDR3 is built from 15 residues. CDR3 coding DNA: TGTGCCAGCTCACCACCGGGCAAACAGGGGGAGACCCAGTACTTC. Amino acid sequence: CASSPPGKQGETQYF. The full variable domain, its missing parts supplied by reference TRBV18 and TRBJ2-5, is NAGVMQNPRHLVRRRGQEARLRCSPMKGHSHVYWYRQLPEEGLKFMVYLQKENIIDESGMPKERFSAEFPKEGPSILRIQQVVRGDSAAYFCASSPPGKQGETQYFGPGTRLLVL.

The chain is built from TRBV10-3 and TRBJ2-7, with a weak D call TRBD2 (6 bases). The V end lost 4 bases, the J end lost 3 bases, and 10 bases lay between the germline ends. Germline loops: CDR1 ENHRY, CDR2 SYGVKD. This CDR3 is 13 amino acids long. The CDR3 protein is CAISAGLLYEQYF. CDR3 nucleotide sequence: TGTGCCATCAGTGCGGGACTCCTCTACGAGCAGTACTTC.

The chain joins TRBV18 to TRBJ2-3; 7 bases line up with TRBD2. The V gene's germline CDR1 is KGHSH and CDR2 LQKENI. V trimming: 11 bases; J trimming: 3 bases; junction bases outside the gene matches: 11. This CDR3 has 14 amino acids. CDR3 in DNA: TGTGCCGTGGCCGTCTCGGGAGGTACAGATACGCAGTATTTT. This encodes CAVAVSGGTDTQYF.

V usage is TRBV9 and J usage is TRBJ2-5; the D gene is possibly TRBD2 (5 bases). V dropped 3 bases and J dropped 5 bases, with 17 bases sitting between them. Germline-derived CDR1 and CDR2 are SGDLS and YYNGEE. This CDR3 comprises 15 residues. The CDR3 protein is CASSATTGLSETQYF. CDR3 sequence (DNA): TGTGCCAGCAGCGCGACTACCGGATTGTCGGAGACCCAGTACTTC.

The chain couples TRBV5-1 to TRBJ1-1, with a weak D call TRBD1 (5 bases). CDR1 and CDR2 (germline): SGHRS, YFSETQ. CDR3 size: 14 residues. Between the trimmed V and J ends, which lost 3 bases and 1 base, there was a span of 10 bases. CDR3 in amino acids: CASSSQVENTEAFF. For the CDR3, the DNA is TGCGCCAGCAGCTCACAGGTAGAGAACACTGAAGCTTTCTTT.

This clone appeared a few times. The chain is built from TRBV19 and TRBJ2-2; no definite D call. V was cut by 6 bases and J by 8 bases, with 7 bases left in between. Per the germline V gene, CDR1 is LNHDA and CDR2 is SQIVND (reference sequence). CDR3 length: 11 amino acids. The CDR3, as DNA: TGTGCCAGTAGCAACTCTGGGGAGCTGTTTTTT. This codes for CASSNSGELFF.

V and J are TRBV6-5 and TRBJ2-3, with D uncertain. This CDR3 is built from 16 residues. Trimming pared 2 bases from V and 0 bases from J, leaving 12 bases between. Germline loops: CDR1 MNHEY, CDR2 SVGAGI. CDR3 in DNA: TGTGCCAGCAGTTACACCCCTACCGGGAGCACAGATACGCAGTATTTT. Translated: CASSYTPTGSTDTQYF.

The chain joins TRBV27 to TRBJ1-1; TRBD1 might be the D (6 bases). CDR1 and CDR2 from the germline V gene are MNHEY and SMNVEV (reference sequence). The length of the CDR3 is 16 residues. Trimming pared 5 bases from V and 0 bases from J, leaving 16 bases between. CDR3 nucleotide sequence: TGTGCCAGCAGTCGAATGCCAAACAGGGTGAACACTGAAGCTTTCTTT. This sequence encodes CASSRMPNRVNTEAFF.